One and the same sample provided the 29 T cell receptor beta chains below, sequenced in a study of blood T cell repertoires in COVID-19. Here immunoSEQ multiplex PCR was the method, and the copy in TCRdb shows in-frame clones only, minus some. In the table there are approximately 160,000 clones, approximately 83% of which are singletons. The sequenced sample was peripheral blood. All receptors derive from a man aged 65 to 79 who had recovered from COVID-19.

The J gene is TRBJ2-5, the V gene TRBV5-4; D is perhaps TRBD2 (7 bases). CDR1 and CDR2 from the germline V gene are SGHNT and YYREEE (reference sequence). The length of the CDR3 is 15 residues. Trimming took 3 bases from V and 5 from J, leaving 17 bases between them. CDR3 loop: CASSSQTQGGETQYF. The CDR3 DNA is TGTGCCAGCAGCTCACAGACACAGGGAGGGGAGACCCAGTACTTC.

In the case of this clone: The sample has other DNA sequences that encode this CDR3 too. The J gene is TRBJ1-2, the V gene TRBV28; 9 nucleotides agree with TRBD1. The V gene's germline CDR1 is MDHEN and CDR2 SYDVKM. The CDR3 has 11 amino acids. Here the CDR3 reads CASGTGYGYTF. The CDR3 coding sequence is TGTGCTTCCGGGACAGGGTATGGCTACACCTTC.

Here the CDR3 reads CASSLGLAQTQYF. The DNA of the CDR3 is TGTGCCAGCAGCCTAGGACTAGCTCAGACCCAGTACTTC. The chain couples TRBV11-2 to TRBJ2-5, with 8 bases matching TRBD2. The CDR3 runs to 13 residues. Germline lookup yields CDR1 SGHAT and CDR2 FQNNGV. The J segment lost 6 bases and the V segment lost 5 bases, leaving 5 bases of the junction unmatched.

The CDR3 DNA reads TGTGCCAGCAGCGACGCCGGGACAGGGCCCTACGAGCAGTACTTC. Its protein product is CASSDAGTGPYEQYF. The rearrangement joins TRBV7-9 to TRBJ2-7; 9 bases map to TRBD1. CDR1 is SEHNR, CDR2 FQNEAQ, per germline (reference sequence). The CDR3 totals 15 residues. The J segment lost 2 bases and the V segment lost 5 bases, leaving 7 bases of the junction unmatched. Using reference TRBV7-9 and TRBJ2-7 for the parts outside the CDR3, the full variable domain is DTGVSQNPRHKITKRGQNVTFRCDPISEHNRLYWYRQTLGQGPEFLTYFQNEAQLEKSRLLSDRFSAERPKGSFSTLEIQRTEQGDSAMYLCASSDAGTGPYEQYFGPGTRLTVT.

The chain combines TRBV5-6 with TRBJ2-2; D perhaps matches TRBD2 (5 bases). The V and J ends lost 4 bases and 4 bases respectively, with 8 bases between them. This CDR3 region has 13 residues. The V gene's germline CDR1 is SGHDT and CDR2 YYEEEE. CDR3 sequence (DNA): TGTGCCAGCAGCACAACTAGCACCGGGGAGCTGTTTTTT. This codes for CASSTTSTGELFF. The full variable domain, in which reference TRBV5-6 and TRBJ2-2 provide the parts outside the CDR3, is DAGVTQSPTHLIKTRGQQVTLRCSPKSGHDTVSWYQQALGQGPQFIFQYYEEEERQRGNFPDRFSGHQFPNYSSELNVNALLLGDSALYLCASSTTSTGELFFGEGSRLTVL.

The CDR3 DNA is TGCGCCAGCAGCTTGGCACCGGGACAACAATACGAGCAGTACTTC. Protein product: CASSLAPGQQYEQYF. The gene calls are TRBV5-1 and TRBJ2-7, with a tentative D call TRBD1 (6 bases). The germline V and J ends were trimmed by 0 bases and 4 bases, with 14 bases remaining between them. The germline gives CDR1 SGHRS, CDR2 YFSETQ. This CDR3 is built from 15 residues. The complete variable domain, with remaining parts taken from reference TRBV5-1 and TRBJ2-7, reads KAGVTQTPRYLIKTRGQQVTLSCSPISGHRSVSWYQQTPGQGLQFLFEYFSETQRNKGNFPGRFSGRQFSNSRSEMNVSTLELGDSALYLCASSLAPGQQYEQYFGPGTRLTVT.

The V call is TRBV3-1 (or the pseudogene TRBV3-2), the J call TRBJ2-3; 12 positions match TRBD2. Germline V gives CDR1 LGHDT, CDR2 YNNKEL (reference sequence). The CDR3 sequence is 18 residues long. V was clipped by 4 bases and J by 4 bases; unmatched bases: 12. CDR3 nucleotides: TGTGCCAGCAGCCCCGGACTAGCGGGGATATCAATGTCAGATACGCAGTATTTT. This translates into CASSPGLAGISMSDTQYF.

The rearrangement uses TRBV6-2 or TRBV6-3 and TRBJ1-1; 8 nucleotides match TRBD1. Germline V gene data show CDR1 as MNHEY and CDR2 as SVGEGT. V was clipped by 4 bases and J by 5 bases; unmatched bases: 0. CDR3 length: 12 amino acids. The CDR3 DNA reads TGTGCCAGCAGTTGGGACAGGACTGAAGCTTTCTTT. Amino acids: CASSWDRTEAFF.

The rearrangement uses TRBV27 and TRBJ2-7, with TRBD1 as a possible D gene (6 bases). The V end was cut by 6 bases, the J end by 3 bases, with 6 bases between. Germline V gives CDR1 MNHEY, CDR2 SMNVEV (reference sequence). This CDR3 has 11 residues. The CDR3 nucleotides read TGTGCCAGCAGGGACAGCTACGAGCAGTACTTC. Its translation is CASRDSYEQYF.

The chain carries TRBV15 and TRBJ2-7; TRBD1 agrees at 10 bases. This CDR3 region has 16 residues. The V gene's germline CDR1 is LNHNV and CDR2 YYDKDF (reference sequence). Trimming took 0 bases from V and 6 from J; bases not matched to a gene: 8. CDR3 sequence: CATSREFRTGGSEQYF. DNA of the CDR3: TGTGCCACCAGCAGAGAGTTCCGGACAGGGGGATCCGAGCAGTACTTC.

The chain carries TRBV19 and TRBJ2-1, with TRBD1 as a possible D gene (5 bases). CDR3 length equals 12 residues. Germline V gene data show CDR1 as LNHDA and CDR2 as SQIVND (reference sequence). V was cut by 3 bases and J by 12 bases, with 12 bases left in between. CDR3 region: CASSIFQGVQFF. CDR3 DNA sequence: TGTGCCAGTAGTATCTTTCAGGGTGTGCAGTTCTTC.

This clone was counted at least ten times. The rearrangement uses TRBV11-2 and TRBJ1-3; 7 bases match TRBD1. The V gene end was trimmed by 5 bases and the J gene end by 4 bases; junction bases not matched to a gene: 5. Germline loops: CDR1 SGHAT, CDR2 FQNNGV. CDR3 length: 14 residues. As DNA, the CDR3 is TGTGCCAGCAGCCTCGGGACAGAAGGAAACACCATATATTTT. Translation: CASSLGTEGNTIYF. The whole variable domain, remainder taken from reference TRBV11-2 and TRBJ1-3, is EAGVAQSPRYKIIEKRQSVAFWCNPISGHATLYWYQQILGQGPKLLIQFQNNGVVDDSQLPKDRFSAERLKGVDSTLKIQPAKLEDSAVYLCASSLGTEGNTIYFGEGSWLTVV.

The chain has TRBV6-4 and TRBJ1-3, with 9 bases that match TRBD1. This CDR3 region has 15 residues. V was pared by 4 bases and J by 4 bases, with 5 bases of the junction left unmatched. Germline V gives CDR1 MRHNA, CDR2 SNTAGT. CDR3 residues: CASSAGTGIGNTIYF. DNA for the CDR3: TGTGCCAGCAGTGCCGGGACAGGGATCGGAAACACCATATATTTT.

The chain recombines TRBV30 with TRBJ1-2, with 11 bases that match TRBD1. The CDR3 has 13 amino acids. Trimming at V came to 4 bases and at J to 7 bases, leaving 5 bases not matched to a gene. Germline V gene lookup returns CDR1 GTSNPN and CDR2 SVGIG (reference sequence). As DNA, the CDR3 is TGTGCCTGGACGGACAGGGGGCAGGTTGGCTACACCTTC. It translates to CAWTDRGQVGYTF.

The genes are TRBV27 and TRBJ1-1; D not resolved. The CDR3 runs to 14 residues. The V gene's germline CDR1 is MNHEY and CDR2 SMNVEV (reference sequence). V was shortened by 6 bases and J by 4 bases, with 15 bases between the two germline ends. The CDR3 spells CASSPRGWGTEAFF. CDR3 in DNA: TGTGCCAGCAGCCCCAGAGGGTGGGGCACTGAAGCTTTCTTT.

V usage is TRBV5-4 and J usage is TRBJ2-1; 7 nucleotides align to TRBD2. CDR1 SGHNT and CDR2 YYREEE come from the germline V gene (reference sequence). This CDR3 spans 14 amino acids. The ends lost 2 bases at V and 7 bases at J; junction bases unmatched: 6. DNA of the CDR3: TGTGCCAGCAGCTTCGGCCTAGCGGCTAATGAGCAGTTCTTC. Residues: CASSFGLAANEQFF. Variable domain in full (rest from reference TRBV5-4 and TRBJ2-1): ETGVTQSPTHLIKTRGQQVTLRCSSQSGHNTVSWYQQALGQGPQFIFQYYREEENGRGNFPPRFSGLQFPNYSSELNVNALELDDSALYLCASSFGLAANEQFFGPGTRLTVL.

This rearrangement joins TRBV7-2 to TRBJ1-1, with D perhaps matching TRBD1 (5 bases). Trimming pared 5 bases from V and 0 bases from J, leaving 13 bases between. CDR1 SGHTA and CDR2 FQGNSA come from the germline V gene. The CDR3 runs 15 residues. The CDR3 sequence is CASSRGGGLNTEAFF. The CDR3 coding sequence is TGTGCCAGCAGCCGCGGGGGGGGATTGAACACTGAAGCTTTCTTT. Using reference TRBV7-2 and TRBJ1-1 for the parts outside the CDR3, the full variable domain is GAGVSQSPSNKVTEKGKDVELRCDPISGHTALYWYRQSLGQGLEFLIYFQGNSAPDKSGLPSDRFSAERTGGSVSTLTIQRTQQEDSAVYLCASSRGGGLNTEAFFGQGTRLTVV.

This chain uses TRBV9 with TRBJ2-1; D is undetermined. The CDR3 has 16 residues. V lost 0 bases and J 0 bases, leaving 10 bases between the germline ends. Germline V gene lookup returns CDR1 SGDLS and CDR2 YYNGEE. CDR3 in DNA: TGTGCCAGCAGCGTAGGTGGGCGAAGCTCCTACAATGAGCAGTTCTTC. Protein: CASSVGGRSSYNEQFF.

The J gene is TRBJ1-5, the V gene TRBV7-2, with a possible D match to TRBD1 (6 bases). The CDR3 sequence is 15 residues long. CDR1 is SGHTA, CDR2 FQGNSA, per germline. The V gene lost 3 bases and the J gene lost 5 bases, with 14 bases spanning the gap. CDR3 sequence reads: CASSLFLQGDQPQHF. Here the CDR3 DNA reads TGTGCCAGCAGCTTGTTTTTACAGGGTGATCAGCCCCAGCATTTT. Variable domain in full (rest from reference TRBV7-2 and TRBJ1-5): GAGVSQSPSNKVTEKGKDVELRCDPISGHTALYWYRQSLGQGLEFLIYFQGNSAPDKSGLPSDRFSAERTGGSVSTLTIQRTQQEDSAVYLCASSLFLQGDQPQHFGDGTRLSIL.

The chain recombines TRBV5-4 with TRBJ2-5, with 12 bases that match TRBD2. This CDR3 contains 14 residues. J gave up 5 bases and V 3 bases, and 2 bases lay outside the gene matches. The germline CDR1 and CDR2 sequences are SGHNT and YYREEE (reference sequence). CDR3 sequence reads: CASSSTSGRETQYF. CDR3 bases: TGTGCCAGCAGCTCTACTAGCGGGAGGGAGACCCAGTACTTC.

For this clone: Germline is not matched at one junction end, which may reflect a read error. J is TRBJ2-1 and V is TRBV9; maybe TRBD2 (5 bases). CDR3 length equals 14 residues. Looked up from germline, CDR1 is SGDLS and CDR2 is YYNGEE. This CDR3 reads CASSAQDSDNEQFF. Written as DNA, the CDR3 is TGTGCCAGCAGCGCTCAGGACTCCGACAATGAGCAGTTCTTC.

The chain carries TRBV10-3 and TRBJ2-7; 7 bases fit TRBD2. The CDR3 runs 12 residues. Looked up from germline, CDR1 is ENHRY and CDR2 is SYGVKD. The ends lost 8 bases at V and 5 bases at J; junction bases unmatched: 6. CDR3 bases: TGTGCCATCTGGGAGGGTATCAACGAGCAGTACTTC. Amino acids: CAIWEGINEQYF.

This sequence joins TRBV5-6 and TRBJ1-1; 8 bases line up with TRBD1. The J segment lost 4 bases and the V segment lost 3 bases, leaving 2 bases of the junction unmatched. Germline lookup yields CDR1 SGHDT and CDR2 YYEEEE. The length of the CDR3 is 13 residues. The CDR3 spells CASSWTGSTEAFF. DNA for the CDR3: TGTGCCAGCAGCTGGACAGGGTCCACTGAAGCTTTCTTT.

This sequence joins TRBV6-5 and TRBJ1-5; D is unclear. V was shortened by 6 bases and J by 0 bases, with 12 bases between the two germline ends. CDR3 size: 15 residues. Germline V gene lookup returns CDR1 MNHEY and CDR2 SVGAGI. The CDR3 DNA is TGTGCCAGCAGCCCCGAGTTTCATAGCAATCAGCCCCAGCATTTT. It specifies CASSPEFHSNQPQHF.

This clone was seen a single time. The V call is TRBV28, the J call TRBJ1-4; no definite D call. This CDR3 is built from 14 residues. V was cut by 2 bases and J by 4 bases, with 8 bases left in between. Germline CDR1 reads MDHEN; CDR2 reads SYDVKM. The CDR3 nucleotides are TGTGCCAGCAGTTTAGGTGGCATTAATGAAAAACTGTTTTTT. Its translation is CASSLGGINEKLFF.

The rearrangement uses TRBV7-9 and TRBJ2-1, with D perhaps TRBD2 (5 bases). The V end was cut by 1 base, the J end by 3 bases, with 7 bases between. The germline gives CDR1 SEHNR, CDR2 FQNEAQ (reference sequence). This CDR3 has 14 amino acids. The CDR3 DNA reads TGTGCCAGCAGCTTAGTCGGGAACTACAATGAGCAGTTCTTC. As protein: CASSLVGNYNEQFF.

The chain recombines TRBV28 with TRBJ2-7, with D uncertain. Between the trimmed V and J ends, which lost 3 bases and 3 bases, there was a span of 9 bases. Germline loops: CDR1 MDHEN, CDR2 SYDVKM. The CDR3 consists of 13 residues. CDR3 bases: TGTGCCAGCAGTTTTGGGCTCGGCTACGAGCAGTACTTC. Its translation: CASSFGLGYEQYF.

CDR3 DNA: TGTGCCAGCAGCTTAGAGGAACAGGACCACAAGACCCAGTACTTC. This sequence encodes CASSLEEQDHKTQYF. This chain joins TRBV7-9 and TRBJ2-5, with D tentatively TRBD1 (5 bases). This CDR3 is built from 15 residues. Germline CDR1 is SEHNR and CDR2 is FQNEAQ (reference sequence). V shed 1 base and J shed 6 bases, with 15 bases lying between them.

This sequence joins TRBV2 and TRBJ1-2; D is perhaps TRBD1 (6 bases). V lost 11 bases, J lost 3 bases, and 16 bases lay in between. This CDR3 comprises 13 residues. The germline V gene encodes CDR1 SNHLY and CDR2 FYNNEI. CDR3 bases: TGTGCCTATCACGAGGCAGGGGACTATGGCTACACCTTC. Amino acid sequence: CAYHEAGDYGYTF.